These 4 T cell receptor beta chains share one sample of origin, sequenced in a study of blood T cells in healthy people across ages. For the second PCR, which ran for roughly 6 to 12 cycles, a sample-barcoded 5' primer and a J-beta primer mix were used. One entry per CDR3 protein, called by TCRdb with MiXCR from the 5' RACE reads. The sample shows around 1.5 million distinct CDR3 sequences, about 31% of them seen only once. Sequenced: blood. The origin of the receptors is a woman aged 25 to 39 in good health.

Note on this clonotype: A single base separates this from a much larger clone, so it may be a read error. The rearrangement links TRBV4-1 to TRBJ2-5, with unresolved D. The V gene lost 0 bases and the J gene lost 5 bases, with 10 bases spanning the gap. CDR3 length equals 14 residues. Germline V gene lookup returns CDR1 MGHRA and CDR2 YSYEKL. The CDR3 DNA reads TGCGCCAGCAGCCAAGATCAAGTCCATGAGACCCAGTACTTC. Translating gives CASSQDQVHETQYF.

Comments on this clonotype: A much larger clone lies a single base off, so this may be a read error. The rearrangement uses TRBV29-1 and TRBJ2-3, with 10 positions matching TRBD1. Germline-derived CDR1 and CDR2 are SQVTM and ANQGSEA. The CDR3 is 15 residues long. CDR3 region: CSVVDRGLLTDMQYF. The CDR3 DNA sequence: TGCAGCGTTGTCGACAGGGGGCTGCTCACAGATATGCAGTATTTT.

This clonotype was seen a handful of times. The rearrangement joins TRBV6-5 to TRBJ2-1, with TRBD1 identical over 8 bases. J was trimmed by 14 bases and V by 7 bases; bases with no gene match: 7. Germline CDR1 is MNHEY and CDR2 is SVGAGI. CDR3 length: 11 amino acids. The CDR3 spells CASIKRGQEFF. The DNA of the CDR3 is TGTGCCAGCATCAAGAGGGGACAGGAGTTCTTC.

The rearrangement uses TRBV27 and TRBJ2-1; D remains unclear. CDR1 and CDR2 from the germline V gene are MNHEY and SMNVEV (reference sequence). CDR3 length equals 15 residues. V was shortened by 5 bases and J by 5 bases, with 16 bases between the two germline ends. CDR3 nucleotide sequence: TGTGCCAGCAGTAAGAGACCACAACCGGACAATGAGCAGTTCTTC. Translated: CASSKRPQPDNEQFF.